This T cell receptor beta chain was obtained from a study of glioma-infiltrating T cells after dendritic cell vaccination. Study conclusions and caveats: The cohort had few patients with full blood and tumor sets.

Described time point: after dendritic cell vaccination, including at tumor progression/relapse. PBMC were collected before vaccination, two weeks after the third vaccination, and at progression. A note on this clone: Its cognate antigen is unknown.

Germline CDR1 is SEHNR and CDR2 is FQNEAQ (reference sequence). V was pared by 5 bases and J by 0 bases, with 5 bases between. This CDR3 contains 14 residues. Up to 2 ug genomic DNA was used for TCRB CDR3 amplification. The primer mix had 60 V beta and 13 J beta primers. The repertoire was sequenced with immunoSEQ multiplex PCR; TCRdb's copy has only in-frame clones and lacks some. The sample shows more than 85,000 clones, 90% of them seen only once. The receptor was derived from a human donor with glioblastoma. The material sequenced was blood, taken after dendritic cell vaccination. The rearrangement joins TRBV7-9 to TRBJ1-6, with D uncertain. For the CDR3, the DNA is TGTGCCAGCAGCCTCAGCTCCTATAATTCACCCCTCCACTTT. It codes for CASSLSSYNSPLHF.